This TCR beta chain was captured in a study of blood T cell repertoires in COVID-19 (TCRdb year 2020). Regarding the complete study: Samples from collaborators originated in the United States, Italy and Spain and spanned both the acute and convalescent phases of COVID-19. The material from the prospective study consisted of cDNA or gDNA derived from T cells, B-cell-depleted T cells, or PBMCs. The dataset comprised deeply sampled blood TCRbeta repertoires from subjects exposed to, actively infected with, or recovered from COVID-19. Nearly every sample came with metadata listing a de-identified subject ID, COVID-19 status, age in years and sex. The repertoires were released in a freely available public database meant as a resource for research on the immune response to SARS-CoV-2. Where available, HLA class I and class II types were obtained from metadata supplied by the sample provider rather than from assay-based typing. The samples were drawn from the first 160 participants of the ongoing ImmuneRACE study and from 1,200 or so subjects provided by 6 global collaborators.

Concerning this clone: No antigen is known for it. Per-base qualities were not stored, and no clone one base away is much larger.

TCRbeta CDR3 regions were amplified from genomic DNA using the immunoSEQ Assay, a bias-controlled multiplex PCR. Concerning the study's data processing: Within the assay, amplification of reference gene primers was used to estimate how many nucleated cells each sample contained. To quantify the absolute abundance of each unique TCRbeta CDR3 rearrangement, sequence reads were collapsed and filtered. Productive Simpson clonality was computed per sample as the square root of Simpson's diversity index over productive rearrangements. In its TCRdb copy, this immuneACCESS table keeps in-frame sequences only and misses some clones. Where compared with another copy, unresolved V genes explain less than half of these, and the others have no known cause. V, J and clone size are those of that table, while D and trimming were read from the DNA. For this sample the table gives some 120,000 clones, of which around nine tenths were detected only once. The ten largest make up 3.5% to 5% of the sample.

The CDR3 starts with the cysteine, ends with the phenylalanine, and has 15 residues. The retained sequence is limited to the CDR3, 45 bases, with the frame set at the first base. V was cut back by 4 bases and J by 3 bases, leaving a gap of 15 bases between them. Via the germline V gene, CDR1 is SGHTA and CDR2 FQGNSA. One collaborating source in Seattle enrolled patients during active infection and followed them longitudinally through the course of disease. Each collaborating institution followed its own protocols to collect whole blood in K2EDTA tubes. Collaborator samples were shipped for TCRbeta analysis as frozen whole blood, isolated PBMCs, or DNA extracted from either sample type. What the research found in general, with its limitations: The quantity of clinical and demographic metadata differed by source and by participant and was supplied without curation.

In this chain, TRBV7-2 is recombined with TRBJ1-1, with no reliable assignment of the D segment. The material sequenced was peripheral blood. The receptor was derived from a man in his sixties with COVID-19, enrolled during active disease. CDR3 reads: CASSSRGLVDTEAFF. The DNA reads TGTGCCAGCAGCTCCAGAGGACTAGTTGACACTGAAGCTTTCTTT. Supplemented by the reference TRBV7-2 and TRBJ1-1 proteins around the CDR3, the complete variable domain is GAGVSQSPSNKVTEKGKDVELRCDPISGHTALYWYRQSLGQGLEFLIYFQGNSAPDKSGLPSDRFSAERTGGSVSTLTIQRTQQEDSAVYLCASSSRGLVDTEAFFGQGTRLTVV.